The 9 T cell receptor beta chains below were found in one sample sequenced in a study of cytomegalovirus exposure and HLA in healthy donors. Primers included in the PCR were 60 Vbeta and 13 Jbeta primers. The protocol was immunoSEQ multiplex PCR, while the TCRdb copy is restricted to in-frame clones and leaves out a portion. The repertoire includes roughly 150,000 clones, 70% to 90% of them detected once, and around 2% sits in the top ten. Sequenced material: PBMCs. The receptors shown here come from a young woman in good health and CMV-seronegative.

The chain recombines TRBV30 with TRBJ2-1; 7 nucleotides align to TRBD2. The germline gives CDR1 GTSNPN, CDR2 SVGIG (reference sequence). V trimming: 4 bases; J trimming: 0 bases; junction bases outside the gene matches: 9. CDR3 length: 16 residues. CDR3 sequence reads: CAWNRGVAGSYNEQFF. The CDR3 nucleotides are TGTGCCTGGAACAGAGGGGTAGCGGGCTCCTACAATGAGCAGTTCTTC.

This chain connects TRBV5-4 to TRBJ1-1; 7 bases line up with TRBD1. With V trimmed by 4 bases and J by 8 bases, 2 bases remained unmatched. The CDR3 runs to 11 residues. Germline V lookup: CDR1 SGHNT, CDR2 YYREEE (reference sequence). The CDR3 DNA reads TGTGCCAGCAGCGTACAGGGGGAAGCTTTCTTT. It translates to CASSVQGEAFF.

This clone has just one count. The chain links TRBV12-5 to TRBJ2-3; 14 bases line up with TRBD2. V shed 5 bases and J 0 bases; nucleotides not matched to a gene: 7. The CDR3 contains 18 residues. The germline V gene has CDR1 LGHNT and CDR2 FRNRAP. CDR3 protein: CASGPRTSGGTSTDTQYF. CDR3 DNA sequence: TGTGCTAGTGGTCCAAGGACTAGCGGGGGGACTAGCACAGATACGCAGTATTTT.

V is TRBV28 and J is TRBJ1-4, with D maybe TRBD1 (6 bases). V was shortened by 6 bases and J by 2 bases, with 13 bases between the two germline ends. CDR3 size: 15 residues. CDR1 is MDHEN and CDR2 is SYDVKM in the germline V gene. CDR3: CASSRGGATNEKLFF. The CDR3 nucleotides are TGTGCCAGCAGCCGGGGGGGGGCGACTAATGAAAAACTGTTTTTT.

On this clone itself: A read error may be the cause here, since a much bigger clone is one base away. Other DNA sequences of this sample code for an identical CDR3. The chain recombines TRBV7-7 with TRBJ2-3, with TRBD2 identical over 7 bases. CDR3 size: 14 residues. CDR1 is SSHAT, CDR2 FNYEAQ, per germline (reference sequence). The V and J ends lost 0 bases and 4 bases, in that order; junction bases with no gene match: 1. For the CDR3, the DNA is TGTGCCAGCAGCTTAGCGGGGGGGGCAGATACGCAGTATTTT. Translated, it gives CASSLAGGADTQYF.

V gene TRBV28 combines with J gene TRBJ1-4; a possible D gene is TRBD1 (5 bases). Trimming took 2 bases from V and 7 from J, leaving 11 bases between them. This CDR3 has 14 residues. Per the germline V gene, CDR1 is MDHEN and CDR2 is SYDVKM. The CDR3 is CASSLTEGREKLFF. The CDR3 coding sequence is TGTGCCAGCAGTTTAACGGAGGGGCGTGAAAAACTGTTTTTT.

The chain carries TRBV7-9 and TRBJ1-5; D ambiguous. The germline gives CDR1 SEHNR, CDR2 FQNEAQ (reference sequence). Trimming removed 0 bases at V and 7 bases at J, with 10 bases between. This CDR3 is built from 14 residues. The CDR3 sequence: CASSLAGSWQPQHF. The CDR3 DNA reads as TGTGCCAGCAGCTTAGCGGGCTCTTGGCAGCCCCAGCATTTT.

V usage is TRBV28 and J usage is TRBJ1-3; TRBD1 matches at 9 bases. V dropped 3 bases and J dropped 3; count of bases not matched to a gene: 6. The CDR3 has 16 amino acids. Germline assignment: CDR1 MDHEN and CDR2 SYDVKM. The CDR3 sequence: CASSLAGTGFGNTIYF. CDR3 bases: TGTGCCAGCAGTTTGGCCGGGACAGGGTTTGGAAACACCATATATTTT.

The rearrangement uses TRBV7-2 and TRBJ2-1; D not resolved. Trimming took off 0 bases at V and 6 bases at J, with 9 bases between the two ends. The CDR3 sequence is 14 residues long. Looked up from germline, CDR1 is SGHTA and CDR2 is FQGNSA. This CDR3 is CASSLASRSNEQFF. The CDR3 region has the DNA TGTGCCAGCAGCTTAGCTAGTCGTTCCAATGAGCAGTTCTTC.